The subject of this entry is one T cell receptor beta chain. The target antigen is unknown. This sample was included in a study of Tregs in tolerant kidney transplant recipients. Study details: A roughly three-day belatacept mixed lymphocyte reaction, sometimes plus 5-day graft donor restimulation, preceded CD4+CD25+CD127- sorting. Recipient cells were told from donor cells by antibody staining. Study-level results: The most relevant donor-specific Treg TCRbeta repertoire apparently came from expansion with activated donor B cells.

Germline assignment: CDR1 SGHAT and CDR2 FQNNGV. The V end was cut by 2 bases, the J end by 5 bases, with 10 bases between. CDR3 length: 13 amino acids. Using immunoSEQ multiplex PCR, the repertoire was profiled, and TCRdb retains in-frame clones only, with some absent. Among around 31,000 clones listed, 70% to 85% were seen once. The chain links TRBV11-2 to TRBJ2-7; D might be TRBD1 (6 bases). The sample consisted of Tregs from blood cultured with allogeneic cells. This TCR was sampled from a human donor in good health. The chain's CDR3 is CASSLTGWDEQYF. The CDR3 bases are TGTGCCAGCAGCTTAACAGGGTGGGACGAGCAGTACTTC.